This T cell receptor (beta chain) came from a study of vaccination and CD4 T cells after COVID-19. As for the study in general: Post-vaccine sample collection happened at a median of approximately 70 days after dose two, ranging 14 to 241. Study outcomes and limitations: This study had few convalescent patients and no early post-infection samples. Median SARS-CoV-2-reactive clonotype numbers rose nonsignificantly, roughly 20 to 38.

The CDR3 length is 13 residues. In germline, CDR1 is DFQATT, CDR2 SNEGSKA (reference sequence). Trimming at V came to 5 bases and at J to 1 base, leaving 4 bases not matched to a gene. The treatment here: approximately nine-day PBMC culture with coronavirus spike peptide pools or control peptides (ViraFEST assay). Expansion of antigen-specific T cells with peptide pools by ViraFEST preceded sequencing of TCRs. On this clonotype: The antigen is unknown.

The assay that was used to sequence DNA from cultured CD4+ T cells was the Oncomine TCR Beta short-read assay. One entry per CDR3 protein results from TCRdb running MiXCR on the PCR reads. The sample has about 21,000 distinct CDR3 sequences; around 50% are singletons. The receptor was isolated from a human donor who had recovered from COVID-19. V gene TRBV20-1 combines with J gene TRBJ1-1; TRBD1 matches 7 bases. Source material: CD4+ T cells from blood, cultured in vitro. The CDR3 loop is CSAPRTGNTEAFF. CDR3 DNA: TGCAGTGCTCCCCGGACAGGGAACACTGAAGCTTTCTTT.